This T cell receptor beta chain was observed in a study of PD-1 blockade in classical Hodgkin lymphoma (dated by TCRdb to about 2020). Broadly, across the study: Nivolumab dosing was 3 mg/kg intravenously every 2 weeks, continuing until either disease progression or unacceptable toxicity. The study used CyTOF and TCR beta sequencing to define a peripheral blood immune signature of response to PD-1 blockade in classical Hodgkin lymphoma.

As to this clone: Its antigen has not been determined. It has no much larger one-base neighbor in the sample; base qualities were not kept.

Genomic DNA was isolated using the Qiagen DNeasy kit from unsorted PBMCs as well as from negatively selected CD4+ and CD8+ fractions. Using primers that anneal to V and J segments, immunoSEQ multiplex PCR amplified the TCR beta CDR3 regions. Amplification bias was minimized using a synthetic immune receptor repertoire, and residual bias was removed computationally after sequencing. On the authors' methods: Custom Python scripts were used to quantify repertoire diversity as the Shannon entropy index. Unsorted, CD4+ and CD8+ repertoires were analyzed separately, except for combined analyses in which CD4+ and CD8+ sequences were merged in silico. A clone was considered expanded if an increase in frequency of at least 2-fold after treatment relative to C1D1 was found, and a pseudocount of 0.5 was applied to clones undetected at baseline. Singleton clones were defined as clones with 0 or 1 copy at C1D1, and non-singleton clones were defined as clones with 2 or more copies. By matching protein sequences in sorted samples from the same patient, clones expanded in unsorted samples were annotated as CD4+, CD8+ or unknown. Wilcoxon tests on paired samples were used to test changes in diversity from C1D1 to C4D1. The clones in this table, taken by TCRdb from immuneACCESS, are in-frame only. Not every clone is retained; where verified, under half of the shortfall comes from an unresolved V gene, and the cause of the rest is unknown. V and J calls and clone size are those listed in that table; D and trimming were worked out from the DNA. Present in this sample are fewer than 95,000 clones, around 80% of which were seen just once. Jointly, the top ten make up approximately 15% of the sample.

Between the V and J ends, shortened by 1 base and 5 bases respectively, the junction contains 7 bases. From the cysteine up to the phenylalanine, the CDR3 has a length of 13 residues. The retained sequence is limited to the CDR3, 39 bases, with the frame set at the first base. In the germline V gene (reference sequence), CDR1 corresponds to LNHDA and CDR2 to SQIVND. The time point label on this specimen signifies: cycle 4 day 1 (C4D1), after around six weeks of nivolumab. Every trial patient had relapsed following autologous stem cell transplantation, and prior brentuximab vedotin exposure was what differed among cohorts A, B and C. The trial cohort was composed of about 60 patients with relapsed/refractory classical Hodgkin lymphoma, for whom complete response, partial response or progressive disease was recorded as best overall response. Trial patients were treated with single-agent nivolumab in the multi-cohort phase II CheckMate 205 trial. Best overall response was determined by an independent review committee according to the 2007 International Working Group response criteria. PBMCs from the trial were collected at three points: immediately before nivolumab initiation (C1D1), and during therapy at cycle 2 day 1 and cycle 4 day 1. After peripheral blood was drawn into 8 mL Vacutainer Cell Preparation Tubes, PBMCs were isolated by centrifugation and then cryopreserved.

Beyond this particular receptor, the publication reports: A significant rise by C4D1 was seen in CD4+ but not CD8+ TCR diversity (p=0.0027 vs p=0.16), with the rise being most apparent in complete responders (p=0.02). Lower diversity was seen in patients whose nivolumab began less than 1 year after ASCT, and these patients were left out of later analyses so that immune reconstitution would not confound the results. Newly diagnosed patients were reported to have lower baseline TCR diversity than healthy donors, and relapsed/refractory patients were reported to have lower baseline TCR diversity still. Trial patients achieving complete response had baseline diversity similar to newly diagnosed patients, whereas partial responders and progressors had significantly lower diversity. The study was limited to a single clinical trial cohort, and causes of repertoire differences, possibly disease activity or prior therapy, remained undefined.

This material consisted of peripheral blood mononuclear cells (PBMCs), taken before the fourth cycle of nivolumab. This receptor was identified in a human donor with classical Hodgkin lymphoma. The chain employs TRBV19 and TRBJ2-3; a confident D gene designation cannot be given. This receptor has the CDR3 CASSIGVRDTQYF. The DNA sequence is given as TGTGCCAGTAGTATAGGGGTACGAGATACGCAGTATTTT.